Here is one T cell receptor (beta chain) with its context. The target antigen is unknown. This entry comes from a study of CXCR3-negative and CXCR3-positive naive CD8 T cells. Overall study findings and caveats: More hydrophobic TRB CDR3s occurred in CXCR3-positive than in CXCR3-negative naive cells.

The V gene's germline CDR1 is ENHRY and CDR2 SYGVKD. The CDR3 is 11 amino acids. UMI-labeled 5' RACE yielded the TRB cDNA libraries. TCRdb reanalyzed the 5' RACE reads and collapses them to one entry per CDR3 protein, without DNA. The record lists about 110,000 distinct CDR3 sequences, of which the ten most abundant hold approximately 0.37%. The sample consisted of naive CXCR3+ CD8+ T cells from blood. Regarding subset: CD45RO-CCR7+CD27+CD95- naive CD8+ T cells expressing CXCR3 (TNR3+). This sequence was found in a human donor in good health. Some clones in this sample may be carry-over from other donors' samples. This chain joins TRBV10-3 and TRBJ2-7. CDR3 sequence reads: CAIRLDTRQYF.